This T cell receptor (beta chain) was found in a study of low-dose radiotherapy and immunotherapy resistance in tumors. For the study at large: Those assigned to Cohort 2 were treated with 1 Gy per fraction every two weeks (13 Gy in total over 26 weeks).

TRAV- and TRBV-specific primers primed first-strand cDNA, covering alpha and beta chains. For amplifying TCRs, the PCR ran for around 20 cycles with Phusion, which was used together with a constant-region primer and the adapter on the V primers. TCRdb re-analysed the reads in MiXCR, keeping a single row per CDR3 protein. The repertoire holds around 80,000 distinct CDR3 sequences, with less than 20% as singletons. This clonotype was counted many times. Time point: after trial treatment. Noted treatment: LDRT plus nivolumab, ipilimumab, low-dose cyclophosphamide and aspirin (RACIN trial). Eligible patients bore advanced solid tumors devoid of tumor-infiltrating lymphocytes. The ends were cut back, 3 bases at V and 2 bases at J, with 5 bases in the middle. Germline V lookup: CDR1 MDHEN, CDR2 SYDVKM. The CDR3 consists of 13 residues.

V usage is TRBV28 and J usage is TRBJ1-3; D remains unclear. This TCR was sampled from a male donor with prostate cancer. Here the sequenced sample was PBMCs, taken after low-dose radiotherapy plus immunotherapy. The CDR3 loop reads CASSFSAGNTIYF. The CDR3 coding sequence is TGTGCCAGCAGTTTTTCTGCTGGAAACACCATATATTTT.